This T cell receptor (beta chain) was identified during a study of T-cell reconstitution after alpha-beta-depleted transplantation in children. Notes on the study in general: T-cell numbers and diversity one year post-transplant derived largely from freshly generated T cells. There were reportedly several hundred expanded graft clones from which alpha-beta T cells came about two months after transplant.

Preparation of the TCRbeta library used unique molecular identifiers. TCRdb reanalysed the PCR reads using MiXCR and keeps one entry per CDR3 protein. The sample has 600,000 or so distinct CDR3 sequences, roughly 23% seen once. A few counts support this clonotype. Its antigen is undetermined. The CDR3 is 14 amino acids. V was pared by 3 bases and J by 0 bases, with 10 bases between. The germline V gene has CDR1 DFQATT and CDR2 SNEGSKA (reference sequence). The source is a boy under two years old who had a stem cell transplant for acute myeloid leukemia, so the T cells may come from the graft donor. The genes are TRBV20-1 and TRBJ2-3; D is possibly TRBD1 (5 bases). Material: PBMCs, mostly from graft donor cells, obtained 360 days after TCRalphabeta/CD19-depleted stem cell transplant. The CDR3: CSARPGASTDTQYF. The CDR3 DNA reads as TGCAGTGCTAGGCCTGGGGCTAGCACAGATACGCAGTATTTT.